This T cell receptor beta chain was found in a study of blood T cell repertoires in COVID-19. This clone was seen only once. Germline V gene data show CDR1 as MDHEN and CDR2 as SYDVKM. The length of the CDR3 is 15 residues. Trimming took 7 bases from V and 3 from J, leaving 17 bases between them. Data came from immunoSEQ multiplex PCR; TCRdb stores just in-frame clones and leaves some out. Among nearly 60,000 clones listed, around 91% were seen once. This TCR was sampled from a man aged 55 to 70 with active COVID-19. Sequenced material: peripheral blood. The chain is built from TRBV28 and TRBJ2-3; perhaps TRBD1 as D (6 bases). The CDR3 DNA reads as TGTGCCAGCATTCGCAGGGGCCTCTTGACAGATACGCAGTATTTT. Protein sequence: CASIRRGLLTDTQYF.